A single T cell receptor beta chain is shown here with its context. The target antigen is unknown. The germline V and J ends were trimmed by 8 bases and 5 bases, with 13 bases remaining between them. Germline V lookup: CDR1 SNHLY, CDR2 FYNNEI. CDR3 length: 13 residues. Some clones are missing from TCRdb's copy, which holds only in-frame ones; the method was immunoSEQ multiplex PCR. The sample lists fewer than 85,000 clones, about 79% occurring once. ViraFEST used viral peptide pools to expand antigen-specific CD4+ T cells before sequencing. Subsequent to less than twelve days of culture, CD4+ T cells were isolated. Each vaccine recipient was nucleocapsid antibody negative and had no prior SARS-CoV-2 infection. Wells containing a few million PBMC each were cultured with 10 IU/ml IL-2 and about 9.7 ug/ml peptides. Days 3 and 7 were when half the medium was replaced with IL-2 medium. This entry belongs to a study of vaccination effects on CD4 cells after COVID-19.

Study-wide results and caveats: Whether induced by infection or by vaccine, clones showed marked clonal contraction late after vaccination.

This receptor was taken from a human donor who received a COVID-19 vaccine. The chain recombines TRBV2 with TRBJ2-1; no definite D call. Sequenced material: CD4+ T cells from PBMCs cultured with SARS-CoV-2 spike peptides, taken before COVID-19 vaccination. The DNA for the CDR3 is TGTGCCAGCGCTCTATCGATTAACAATGAGCAGTTCTTC. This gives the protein CASALSINNEQFF.